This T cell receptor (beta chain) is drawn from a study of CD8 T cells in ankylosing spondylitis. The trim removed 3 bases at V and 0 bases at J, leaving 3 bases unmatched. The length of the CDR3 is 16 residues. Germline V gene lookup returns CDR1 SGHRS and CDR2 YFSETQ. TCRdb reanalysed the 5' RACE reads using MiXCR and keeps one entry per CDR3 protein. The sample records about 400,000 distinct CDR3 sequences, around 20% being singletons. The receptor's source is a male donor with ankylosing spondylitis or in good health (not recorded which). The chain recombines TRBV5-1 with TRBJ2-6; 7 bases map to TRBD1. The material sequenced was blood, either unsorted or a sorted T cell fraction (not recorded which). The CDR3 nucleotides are TGCGCCAGCAGCTGGTGGGACAGCTCTGGGGCCAACGTCCTGACTTTC. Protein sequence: CASSWWDSSGANVLTF.